The 9 T cell receptor beta chains below come from one sample, sequenced in a study of CD8+ T cells in alopecia areata. As the sequencing template, cDNA was produced by extracting RNA and reverse transcribing it. Data came from immunoSEQ multiplex PCR; TCRdb stores just in-frame clones and leaves some out. Of more than 150,000 clones listed, over 50% are singletons. The material sequenced was CD4+ T cells sorted from blood, taken at week 0. Source of these receptors: a human donor with alopecia areata.

This clone was observed a single time. J is TRBJ2-7 and V is TRBV2, with D possibly matching TRBD2 (6 bases). V gave up 8 bases and J gave up 2 bases, with 16 bases separating them. The germline V gene has CDR1 SNHLY and CDR2 FYNNEI. The CDR3 is made up of 14 amino acids. The CDR3 bases are TGTGCCAGCCTAAGGGAGGTGGAAACCTACGAGCAGTACTTC. This encodes CASLREVETYEQYF.

The chain combines TRBV2 with TRBJ1-6; D might be TRBD1 (6 bases). From germline, CDR1 is SNHLY and CDR2 FYNNEI. Trimming took 7 bases from V and 8 from J, leaving 18 bases between them. The CDR3 sequence is 15 residues long. The CDR3 spells CASTRTGGRDSPLHF. The CDR3 DNA sequence: TGTGCCAGCACCCGAACGGGGGGCAGGGATTCACCCCTCCACTTT.

The chain carries TRBV6-5 and TRBJ2-5; perhaps TRBD1 as D (6 bases). Germline lookup yields CDR1 MNHEY and CDR2 SVGAGI. The CDR3 length is 15 residues. The V and J ends lost 2 bases and 5 bases respectively, with 15 bases between them. CDR3 in amino acids: CASSYGGSGGETQYF. The CDR3 nucleotides read TGTGCCAGCAGTTACGGGGGCTCCGGCGGGGAGACCCAGTACTTC.

The chain couples TRBV2 to TRBJ1-5; 7 positions agree with TRBD1. The trim removed 5 bases at V and 2 bases at J, leaving 9 bases unmatched. CDR1 SNHLY and CDR2 FYNNEI come from the germline V gene. The CDR3 loop spans 16 amino acids. The CDR3 sequence: CASSMTGWGGNQPQHF. The CDR3 bases are TGTGCCAGCAGTATGACAGGGTGGGGCGGCAATCAGCCCCAGCATTTT.

The chain carries TRBV2 and TRBJ1-1; 8 nucleotides align to TRBD1. This CDR3 comprises 15 residues. V dropped 7 bases and J dropped 0; count of bases not matched to a gene: 7. Looked up from germline, CDR1 is SNHLY and CDR2 is FYNNEI. The DNA for the CDR3 is TGTGCCAGCATCATACAGGGGGTTGTGAACACTGAAGCTTTCTTT. This sequence encodes CASIIQGVVNTEAFF.

The genes are TRBV30 and TRBJ2-3, with D possibly matching TRBD2 (5 bases). In germline, CDR1 is GTSNPN, CDR2 SVGIG (reference sequence). V was clipped by 1 base and J by 3 bases, with 17 bases between them. The CDR3 length is 16 residues. Here the CDR3 reads CAWSDIGRGETDTQYF. Written as DNA, the CDR3 is TGTGCCTGGAGTGATATCGGACGGGGAGAAACAGATACGCAGTATTTT.

The chain carries TRBV15 and TRBJ1-2, with D perhaps TRBD1 (6 bases). The germline V gene encodes CDR1 LNHNV and CDR2 YYDKDF (reference sequence). The CDR3 runs 14 residues. Trimming took off 0 bases at V and 4 bases at J, with 9 bases between the two ends. The CDR3 protein is CATSREGAGYGYTF. For the CDR3, the DNA is TGTGCCACCAGCAGAGAGGGGGCAGGCTATGGCTACACCTTC.

The V call is TRBV18, the J call TRBJ1-5; D unresolved. This CDR3 spans 15 amino acids. Germline loops: CDR1 KGHSH, CDR2 LQKENI. Between the trimmed V and J ends, which lost 6 bases and 4 bases, there was a span of 16 bases. CDR3 bases: TGTGCCAGCTCCACGGGCTCGGGCGGTAATCAGCCCCAGCATTTT. Its translation: CASSTGSGGNQPQHF.

This clone was found a few times. Other DNA variants within this sample encode the same CDR3. The V gene is TRBV6-5, the J gene TRBJ2-3; D is undetermined. The CDR3 is 13 amino acids. CDR1 and CDR2 (germline): MNHEY, SVGAGI. The V end lost 6 bases, the J end lost 2 bases, and 9 bases lay between the germline ends. CDR3 DNA sequence: TGTGCCAGCAGCGAGGACCTCACAGATACGCAGTATTTT. This encodes CASSEDLTDTQYF.